The clone carrying this T cell receptor beta chain was seen more than once but under ten times. Its antigen is not identified. These data are taken from a study of beta chain features in type 1 diabetes. Findings and caveats of the study: In the patient group, naive, central memory and Treg TCRB repertoires seemed more alike than in the healthy donor group. Short templates might get an advantage during PCR, and this would be equal in patients and controls.

A heparinised blood draw that averaged around 100 mL was obtained once from each donor. The CDR3 is 13 amino acids. Sequenced material consisted of expressed TCRB transcripts (all of the isolated RNA was reverse transcribed). Roughly 3.4 million reads per sample on average were obtained from naive, central memory and regulatory T cell samples. Sequenced by immunoSEQ multiplex PCR; TCRdb stores in-frame clones only, minus some. The sample gives about 620,000 clones, roughly 15% of which show up once; 0.09% to 0.095% is in the top ten. The chain couples TRBV21-1 to TRBJ2-5; the table's D call of TRBD1 was not tested on the DNA. TRBV21-1 is designated a pseudogene. The TCR originated in a man between 18 and 29 years old in good health. The sequenced sample consisted of naive CD4+ T cells from blood. Here the CDR3 DNA reads TGTGCCAGCAGCAAGGACAGTCCCTCGAGCCAGTACTTC. This codes for CASSKDSPSSQYF.